This TCR beta chain was recovered during a study of CD8+CD57+ T cells in acquired aplastic anemia. About the study: The study obtained an average of approximately 3 ug of DNA from sorted CD4+ and CD8+ cells. There were approximately 9.9 million reads, on average, for CD4+ cells from healthy donors. Overall study results and limits: Patients and controls were not found to differ significantly in CD8+ Simpson's diversity.

About this clonotype itself: Antigen: not known.

Trimming took off 4 bases at V and 7 bases at J, with 10 bases between the two ends. The CDR3 extends over 12 amino acids. CDR1 is SNHLY and CDR2 is FYNNEI in the germline V gene. The template for TCR beta VDJ and CDR3 sequence profiling was genomic DNA. MiXCR, run by TCRdb on the reads, gives a single entry per CDR3 protein. The table lists about 140,000 distinct CDR3 sequences, 41% of them singletons. This receptor was taken from a human donor in good health, serving as a control. Sequencing used sorted CD4+, CD8+, or CD8+CD57+ T cells (not recorded which) from PBMCs. The chain has TRBV2 and TRBJ1-2; D gene unclear. CDR3 in DNA: TGTGCCAGCAGTGCTGGGGTCCGTGGCTACACCTTC. Its translation is CASSAGVRGYTF.